The entry below describes one T cell receptor (beta chain). The clone's antigen remains unknown. Base-call qualities are not available, and no considerably larger clone is one nucleotide away. TCR CDR3 regions were amplified from genomic DNA by multiplex PCR using the deep immunoSEQ assay. Extracted genomic DNA from each cell subset was spread evenly across all wells of several immunoSEQ 96-well plates, with each plate serving as a replicate. Each replicate PCR for sorted subsets received approximately 220 ng genomic DNA, equal to around 32,000 T cell genomes. Purified libraries were measured with a Qubit 3.0 fluorometer, size-checked on a Bioanalyzer 2100, and measured again with the KAPA Library Quantification kit. A separate single-read 150-cycle Illumina NextSeq 550 flow cell was used to sequence each immunoSEQ 96-well plate. The published analysis was carried out like this. Because only junctional sequences without quality scores were contained in the immunoSEQ output, filtering matching that applied to full-length reads could not be performed. Sequences were annotated with PyIR, a Python wrapper for IgBLAST v1.9, and V/J genes and CDR3 were assigned using IMGT germline references. Reads with weak V/J assignments (E-value above 1e-6), missing CDR3, stop codons, out-of-frame junctions, or ambiguous translated residues were removed. V3J clonotypes were defined as sequences sharing an identical inferred V gene, J gene, and CDR3 amino acid sequence. Percentage overlap between repertoires was calculated by dividing the number of shared unique clonotypes by the size of the smaller repertoire. Richness of each repertoire was evaluated using RTK rarefaction, the Chao1 estimator, and Recon v2.1 estimates of unobserved clonotypes. Generation probabilities were computed with OLGA for all TCRbeta clonotypes obtained by the gDNA method from several donors. As stored in TCRdb, this immuneACCESS dataset retains in-frame rearrangements with V and J assigned. A fraction of the clones does not appear; measured against another copy, unresolved V genes explain less than half of the discrepancy, and the remainder lacks a known reason. That table gives V, J and clone size, and the DNA gave D and trimming. The sample table shows roughly 2.4 million clones, and approximately 95% are seen once. The ten largest account for 0.13% of the sample.

The sample belongs to a study of shared clonotypes between healthy human individuals (dated by TCRdb to between 2020 and 2021). At the level of the whole study: The cohort included a few men and a couple of women between 18 and 49 years of age. For each donor, three plates each were used for CD4 naive and CD4 memory, two plates were used for CD8 naive, and one plate was used for CD8 memory. The study deeply sequenced blood TCR repertoires of five healthy adults to estimate repertoire size and the extent of clonotype sharing between individuals. Different laboratories and diverse techniques were used to prepare libraries and sequence TCR repertoires, to increase sequencing depth and limit assay-specific biases. Leukapheresis yielded between about 0.9 and 9 billion PBMCs per donor.

The investigation overall reported the following: Estimated clonotype richness was generally larger for naive than for memory subsets. About 4.5% of naive CD4, roughly 3.5% of naive CD8, approximately 2% of memory CD4, and more than 0.35% of memory CD8 clonotypes were shared across a few donors. Pairwise subsampling indicated that sequencing depth was expected to affect the degree of clonotype sharing among donors. Incomplete sequencing was indicated by rarefaction of sorted-subset datasets, despite the large sequencing depth. Only blood was sampled, and tissue TCR repertoires likely differ from those in blood. Compared with non-shared clonotypes, the clonotypes found in all four sorted-subset donors had higher generation probabilities. Because the study included only a small number of donors, the genetic and exposure-history diversity represented was limited.

Sequences SQVTM (CDR1) and ANQGSEA (CDR2) are obtained from the germline V gene. Ends trimmed: V by 1 base, J by 7 bases; bases unmatched to a gene: 11. From the cysteine through the phenylalanine, the CDR3 covers 15 amino acids. Kept here is only the CDR3 DNA, which spans 45 bases and is read in frame from base 1. Donors were healthy HIV-negative adults with no recently reported acute infections or vaccinations. All donors were Caucasian adults living in Nashville, Tennessee, USA. CD4+ T cells were enriched by magnetic negative selection; naive cells were then positively selected on CD45RA, and the negative fraction formed the memory subset. Blood was obtained by leukapheresis, after which PBMCs were separated by Ficoll-Histopaque density gradient centrifugation and cryopreserved in liquid nitrogen vapor phase. Analytical flow cytometry was used to check the purity and quantity of every magnetically sorted T cell population. From each sorted fraction, genomic DNA was isolated and quantified by UV absorbance on a Nanodrop 2000c.

The rearranged segments are TRBV29-1 and TRBJ1-1; a stretch of 8 junction bases matches TRBD1. The sample consisted of naive CD4+ T cells sorted from blood. The sample's cell subset or site label, in plain terms: CD45RA+ positively selected. The source of this sequence is a man between 18 and 29 years old in good health. The CDR3 region has the sequence CSVEGGQGARNEAFF. The nucleotide sequence is given as TGCAGCGTTGAAGGTGGGCAGGGGGCTCGCAATGAAGCTTTCTTT.